The following is a TCR beta chain sequence with its context. As yet, its antigen is unknown. The data were taken from a study of shared clonotypes between healthy human individuals. Overall study results and limits: Non-shared clonotypes had lower generation probabilities than those shared by all four donors.

On sorted subsets, replicate PCRs used 200 to 250 ng DNA, or some 27,000 T cell genomes. Sequencing was performed with immunoSEQ multiplex PCR; in TCRdb, only in-frame clones are kept and a portion is missing. The repertoire holds 2.3 million or so clones, with over 85% as singletons. What was sequenced was naive CD4+ T cells from PBMCs. The subset denotes: CD45RA+ positively selected. The clonotype comes from a man between 18 and 29 years old in good health. Some clones in this sample may be carry-over from other donors' samples.

The CDR3 nucleotides read TGTGCCAGCAGCTGGGGACTAGCGGAGGGTAATGAGCAGTACTTC. This translates into CASSWGLAEGNEQYF. The chain links TRBV7-2 to TRBJ2-7, with 11 positions matching TRBD2. Losses at the gene ends were 4 bases for V and 7 bases for J; bases not matched to a gene: 9. The germline gives CDR1 SGHTA, CDR2 FQGNSA. The CDR3 totals 15 residues.